This TCR beta chain is drawn from a study of shared clonotypes between healthy human individuals. Study background: There were three CD4 naive, three CD4 memory, two CD8 naive and one CD8 memory plates per donor. General study points: Rarefaction showed sorted-subset sequencing was incomplete despite large depth.

Looked up from germline, CDR1 is SEHNR and CDR2 is FQNEAQ (reference sequence). The CDR3 sequence is 15 residues long. V was clipped by 4 bases and J by 5 bases, with 14 bases between them. As concerns this clone: Its antigen is not known.

On sorted subsets, replicate PCRs used 200 to 250 ng DNA, or tens of thousands of T cell genomes. Original processing methods: Junction-only sequences without quality scores were provided by ImmunoSEQ, so filtering was different. Profiled with immunoSEQ multiplex PCR; TCRdb holds only in-frame clones, not every one. V, J and clone size reflect that table, while D and trimming were determined from the DNA. The data show roughly 2,000,000 clones, with about 95% seen just once and roughly 1.2% held by the top ten. Naive CD8 cells lacked CD45RO and underwent positive selection for CCR7, leaving out terminally differentiated effector memory CD45RA+ cells.

The sequence was collected from a young man in good health. The chain carries TRBV7-9 and TRBJ1-4; D unresolved. The specimen was naive CD8+ T cells sorted from blood. The CDR3 nucleotides read TGTGCCAGCAGCTCCATTAGGGAGGCGAATGAAAAACTGTTTTTT. Translating it yields CASSSIREANEKLFF.